The entry that follows covers one T cell receptor (beta chain) sequence. Its matching antigen is unknown. With 7 bases removed from V and 8 bases from J, the gap between germline ends came to 5 bases. There are 10 residues in the CDR3. CDR1 and CDR2 from the germline V gene are LNHDA and SQIVND (reference sequence). This record comes from a study of T cell responses to AZD1222 COVID-19 vaccine. Study-wide results and caveats: Every sample of the repertoires postdated the peak T cell response.

Assay: immunoSEQ multiplex PCR; the TCRdb copy retains only in-frame clones and omits some. The data show some 94,000 clones, roughly nine tenths seen once. This receptor was taken from an adult in good health. Sequencing used peripheral blood, obtained on day 0 of AZD1222 vaccination. J is TRBJ1-4 and V is TRBV19; D ambiguous. The CDR3 bases are TGTGCCAGTATGGGGGAAAAACTGTTTTTT. This encodes CASMGEKLFF. The entire variable domain, with the rest obtained from reference TRBV19 and TRBJ1-4, is as follows: DGGITQSPKYLFRKEGQNVTLSCEQNLNHDAMYWYRQDPGQGLRLIYYSQIVNDFQKGDIAEGYSVSREKKESFPLTVTSAQKNPTAFYLCASMGEKLFFGSGTQLSVL.